This paragraph reports one T cell receptor beta chain. Its antigen remains unidentified. Data came from immunoSEQ multiplex PCR; TCRdb stores just in-frame clones and leaves some out. The sample yields about 120,000 clones, approximately 93% seen once. This CDR3 contains 13 residues. Trimming stripped 4 bases from V and 11 bases from J, with 17 bases between. This specimen comes from a study of T cell responses to AZD1222 COVID-19 vaccine. The overall study: Doses given second, at about 4 or about 12 weeks, were pooled.

General observations from the study: Only a handful of people who got AZD1222 tested seropositive at baseline. As reported, nearly half of all spike-specific TCRs target variant regions that are unmutated. Vaccine-associated CD4 TCRs ranged over spike, dominating at 160-218 and 743-854.

The sequence was obtained from an adult in good health. Sequencing used peripheral blood, obtained on day 0 of AZD1222 vaccination. J is TRBJ1-1 and V is TRBV12-3 or TRBV12-4; perhaps TRBD1 as D (5 bases). In DNA form, the CDR3 reads TGTGCCAGCAGTTGGGACCGACAGAGGAGGGCTTTCTTT. The encoded protein is CASSWDRQRRAFF.